This T cell receptor beta chain appears in the sequencing data of a study of shared clonotypes between healthy human individuals. Overall study: There were three CD4 naive, three CD4 memory, two CD8 naive and one CD8 memory plates per donor. Study-level findings and limits: Generation probabilities were higher for clonotypes shared across all four sorted-subset donors than for unshared ones.

In regard to this clone: What it recognizes is unknown. The same CDR3 also results from other DNA sequences found in this sample.

This CDR3 is 15 amino acids long. Per the germline V gene, CDR1 is MDHEN and CDR2 is SYDVKM. Trimming cost V 2 bases and J 2 bases; bases outside gene matches: 3. Some clones are missing from TCRdb's copy, which holds only in-frame ones; the method was immunoSEQ multiplex PCR. Altogether 2,500,000 or so clones are present, just under 95% being singletons, with the ten largest covering 0.3% to 0.4%. The chain carries TRBV28 and TRBJ2-7; 10 bases agree with TRBD1. The clonotype was recovered from a young man in good health. Some clones in this sample may be carry-over from other donors' samples. Sequencing was performed on naive CD4+ T cells from PBMCs. Subset: CD45RA+ positively selected. CDR3: CASSLSGTGAYEQYF. The CDR3 coding sequence is TGTGCCAGCAGTTTAAGTGGGACAGGGGCCTACGAGCAGTACTTC.